The rows below give T cell receptor beta chains drawn from one sample of a study of blood T cells in healthy people across ages. TCRdb itself ran the 5' RACE reads through MiXCR, one entry per CDR3 protein. The sample has 1.5 million to 2 million distinct CDR3 sequences; approximately 50% are singletons. Sequencing was done on a sample of blood. These receptors were collected from a woman in her forties in good health. Both conserved end residues are part of each CDR3. Each record gives: J gene, D gene, V gene, CDR3 protein. A D gene is named only where the DNA matches it firmly.

TRBJ1-5,-,TRBV6-5,CASSPARLNQPQHF
TRBJ2-1,-,TRBV29-1,CSVGDNYNEQFF
TRBJ2-3,TRBD2,TRBV7-2,CASSLFAGDRTDTQYF
TRBJ2-1,TRBD2,TRBV20-1,CSASGAGGFNEQFF
TRBJ2-5,-,TRBV6-5,CASSYGNQETQSF
TRBJ2-1,-,TRBV29-1,CSHSPGVMNEQFF
TRBJ1-5,TRBD1,TRBV6-6,CASSPQGSDQPQHF
TRBJ2-5,-,TRBV29-1,CSVVRERETQYF
TRBJ2-1,-,TRBV12-3/TRBV12-4,CASSLGANEQFF
TRBJ2-5,-,TRBV7-2,CASAAYQETQYF
-,TRBD2,TRBV25-1,CASSDLGGMETQYF
-,TRBD1,TRBV5-1,CASSLAGQALNIQYF
TRBJ2-3,-,TRBV4-2,CASSQYRGGDIDTQYF
TRBJ2-3,-,TRBV19,CASSMDRDTQYF
TRBJ2-1,TRBD1,TRBV9,CASSVRTGGIDGQFF
TRBJ1-6,-,TRBV21-1,CASSKVGGLDNSPLHF
TRBJ2-3,-,TRBV9,CASSVGEVGTQYF
TRBJ1-1,-,TRBV7-2,CASSLGHLLEAFF
-,-,TRBV13,CASSSRDPRAGDEQYF
TRBJ2-5,-,TRBV14,CASSYGALMETQYF
TRBJ1-2,-,TRBV4-3,CASSQDNEGAYGYTF
TRBJ2-4,TRBD2,TRBV20-1,CSAARGLAALAKNIQYF
TRBJ2-7,-,TRBV15,CATSRDKRRPYEQYF
TRBJ1-2,-,TRBV20-1,CSASPGTVYTF
TRBJ2-1,TRBD2,TRBV6-6,CASSYSNGRMRNNEQFF
TRBJ1-5,-,TRBV7-9,CVSSTGGINQPQHF
TRBJ2-5,-,TRBV12-3/TRBV12-4,CASIRTPPGYQETQYF
TRBJ2-7,-,TRBV20-1,CSAIRRRTYEQYF
TRBJ2-5,-,TRBV25-1,CASSDFPGLTRGNEQYF
TRBJ1-4,TRBD1,TRBV4-1,CASSQETGQVNEKLFF
TRBJ2-1,TRBD1,TRBV4-1,CASSQGGTGGGRNEQFF
TRBJ2-4,-,TRBV27,CASSPDSEVVAKNIQYF
TRBJ1-1,-,TRBV28,CASSQPRGRGTEAFF
TRBJ2-3,-,TRBV7-2,CASTPLLDTQYF
TRBJ2-1,TRBD2,TRBV12-3/TRBV12-4,CASTSSGVNNEQFF
TRBJ2-1,TRBD2,TRBV4-3,CVSSQETGGAWDEQFF
TRBJ2-1,-,TRBV6-2/TRBV6-3,CASSYSSVITNEQFF
TRBJ2-6,-,TRBV4-2,CASSLQGKKGSGANVLTF
TRBJ1-3,-,TRBV7-2,CASSLIRAAGNSGNTIYF
TRBJ2-1,-,TRBV2,CASSGGSARQGEQFF
TRBJ1-2,-,TRBV7-2,CASSPSGGPYGYTF
TRBJ1-2,-,TRBV29-1,CSVERPGGYGYTF
TRBJ2-3,-,TRBV18,CASSPPKSARDTQYF
TRBJ2-3,TRBD2,TRBV24-1,CATSETAGDGTDTQYF
TRBJ1-1,-,TRBV6-6,CASSVTGEAFF
TRBJ1-2,-,TRBV15,CATSRDPATYGYTF
TRBJ2-4,-,TRBV12-3/TRBV12-4,CASSLGSRGRGKNIQYF
TRBJ2-1,TRBD1,TRBV10-2,CASSVATGLNEQFF
TRBJ2-1,-,TRBV18,CASSPGGPGLDNEQFF
TRBJ2-4,TRBD1,TRBV20-1,CSAFTGGAIQYF